This T cell receptor (beta chain) was retrieved from a study of blood T cell repertoires in COVID-19 (dated by TCRdb to 2020 to 2021). Describing the broader study: Collaborator samples came from the United States, Italy and Spain and covered acute and convalescent phases of COVID-19. The prospective study material was composed of cDNA or gDNA derived from T cells, B-cell-depleted T cells, or PBMCs. Subjects who had been exposed to COVID-19, were actively infected with it, or had recovered from it provided the deeply sampled blood TCRbeta repertoires that made up the dataset. The repertoires were released in a freely available public database intended as a resource for research on the immune response to SARS-CoV-2. The samples were drawn from two sources: the first 160 participants of the ongoing ImmuneRACE study, and 950 to 1,500 subjects contributed by 6 global collaborators. Sample metadata almost always included a de-identified subject ID, COVID-19 status, age in years and sex. HLA class I and class II types, where available, came from metadata supplied by the sample provider rather than from assay-based typing.

Whole blood was collected in K2EDTA tubes by collaborating institutions according to the institutions' own protocols. For TCRbeta analysis, collaborators shipped samples as frozen whole blood, isolated PBMCs, or DNA extracted from either of those sample types. The CDR3 contains 15 residues, cysteine and phenylalanine counted. The CDR3 DNA has 45 bases and is translated from base 1. Compared with germline, V lacks 4 bases and J lacks 9 bases; bases without a gene match: 11. From the germline V gene, CDR1 is SGHRS and CDR2 is YFSETQ. The immunoSEQ Assay, a bias-controlled multiplex PCR, was used to amplify TCRbeta CDR3 regions from genomic DNA. The source study handled its data this way. Within the assay, amplification of reference gene primers was used to estimate how many nucleated cells each sample contained. Sequence reads were collapsed and filtered to measure the absolute abundance of every unique TCRbeta CDR3 rearrangement. For each sample, productive Simpson clonality was calculated as the square root of Simpson's diversity index across productive rearrangements. TCRdb stores this immuneACCESS table with in-frame sequences only. Part of the clones is absent; in the studies checked, under half of the shortfall reflects unresolved V genes, and no reason is known for the rest. V and J calls and clone size are given by that table; D and trimming were obtained from the DNA. A total of tens of thousands of clones appear in this sample, more than 65% of them only once. Jointly, the top ten make up roughly 6.3% of the sample.

Results and caveats for the whole study, not just this receptor: How much clinical and demographic metadata was included differed by source and by participant, and the metadata was provided uncurated.

Regarding this clone: No cognate antigen has been identified for it. No much larger clone exists at a distance of one base, and base qualities are not known.

The specimen was peripheral blood. The sequence joins TRBV5-1 to TRBJ1-2; TRBD1 lines up with 11 middle nucleotides. This receptor was taken from a man aged 55-75 years with acute or convalescent COVID-19. At the DNA level, the sequence is TGCGCCAGCAGCCCCGTGGTAGGACAGGGGGCAAGCTACACCTTC. This yields the protein CASSPVVGQGASYTF.